A single sample gave rise to the 14 T cell receptor beta chains below, sequenced in a study of T cells in Graves' hyperthyroidism and ophthalmopathy. Researchers amplified the TCR beta CDR3 regions from RNA transcripts. The HTBI set primed first-round TCR CDR3 RT-PCR. One entry per CDR3 protein, called by TCRdb with MiXCR from the multiplex PCR reads. The sample carries hundreds of thousands of distinct CDR3 sequences, about 14% recorded once. The sample comprised blood. The source of these receptors is a woman aged 40 to 50 with Graves' ophthalmopathy.

There are many counts of this clonotype. V usage is TRBV29-1 and J usage is TRBJ2-4, with 9 nucleotides matching TRBD1. This CDR3 has 15 amino acids. V lost 5 bases, J lost 8 bases, and 13 bases stayed unmatched. The germline CDR1 and CDR2 sequences are SQVTM and ANQGSEA. This CDR3 is CSVTTGTGYLDIQYF. The CDR3 nucleotides are TGCAGCGTTACTACGGGGACAGGGTATCTTGACATTCAGTACTTC. The entire variable domain, with the rest obtained from reference TRBV29-1 and TRBJ2-4, is as follows: SAVISQKPSRDICQRGTSLTIQCQVDSQVTMMFWYRQQPGQSLTLIATANQGSEATYESGFVIDKFPISRPNLTFSTLTVSNMSPEDSSIYLCSVTTGTGYLDIQYFGAGTRLSVL.

This clonotype showed up many times. Written as DNA, the CDR3 is TGCAGTGCTAGAGCGGGGACACCTAGCAATCAGCCCCAGCATTTT. Amino acid sequence: CSARAGTPSNQPQHF. This rearrangement joins TRBV20-1 to TRBJ1-5; maybe TRBD1 (6 bases). CDR1 and CDR2 from the germline V gene are DFQATT and SNEGSKA (reference sequence). CDR3 length: 15 amino acids. V was shortened by 1 base and J by 0 bases, with 10 bases between the two germline ends.

The CDR3 DNA follows: TGTGCCAGCAGTCGAGCCGACCGGATTGGCACTGAAGCTTTCTTT. It translates to CASSRADRIGTEAFF. This chain links TRBV27 with TRBJ1-1, with unresolved D. The CDR3 covers 15 residues. Trimming left V 5 bases short and J 4 bases short, with 17 bases between. The germline V gene encodes CDR1 MNHEY and CDR2 SMNVEV (reference sequence).

This chain uses TRBV7-3 with TRBJ2-7, with D unclear. Germline V gene data show CDR1 as SGHTA and CDR2 as FQGTGA. Trimming left V 0 bases short and J 0 bases short, with 9 bases between. The CDR3 is made up of 15 amino acids. CDR3 protein: CASSLTSQFSYEQYF. The CDR3 nucleotides read TGTGCCAGCAGCTTAACCAGCCAGTTCTCCTACGAGCAGTACTTC.

In its sample, this clonotype was seen a few times. The V gene is TRBV27, the J gene TRBJ2-2, with D possibly being TRBD2 (6 bases). Trimming removed 10 bases at V and 0 bases at J, with 15 bases between. Per the germline V gene, CDR1 is MNHEY and CDR2 is SMNVEV (reference sequence). This CDR3 has 15 residues. CDR3: CATNRAGTNTGELFF. In DNA form, the CDR3 reads TGTGCCACCAATCGGGCGGGAACGAACACCGGGGAGCTGTTTTTT.

This clonotype was counted ten times or more. CDR3 protein: CASSFTGGGYGYTF. The CDR3 region has the DNA TGTGCCAGCAGCTTCACGGGGGGTGGCTATGGCTACACCTTC. The chain joins TRBV7-2 to TRBJ1-2, with D tentatively TRBD1 (5 bases). Germline V gives CDR1 SGHTA, CDR2 FQGNSA. There are 14 residues in the CDR3. V dropped 3 bases and J dropped 4 bases, with 12 bases sitting between them.

This clonotype has a count of ten or more. The chain recombines TRBV12-5 with TRBJ1-2, with D hard to call. CDR3 length: 14 amino acids. Trimming took off 5 bases at V and 4 bases at J, with 14 bases between the two ends. Germline assignment: CDR1 LGHNT and CDR2 FRNRAP. CDR3 region: CASGLDGYVYGYTF. In DNA, the CDR3 is TGTGCTAGTGGTCTAGACGGATACGTCTATGGCTACACCTTC.

This clonotype was seen many times. One base away lies a much larger clone, so this may be a sequencing read error. The chain couples TRBV25-1 to TRBJ2-7; 7 positions agree with TRBD1. CDR3 length equals 15 residues. From germline, CDR1 is MGHDK and CDR2 SYGVNS. The DNA of the CDR3 is TGTACCACCGACTCCGGGACAGAAGTCTCCTACGAGCAGTACTTC. It is translated as CTTDSGTEVSYEQYF.

This chain links TRBV10-1 with TRBJ2-7; 16 nucleotides agree with TRBD2. Per the germline V gene, CDR1 is WNHNN and CDR2 is SYGVQD (reference sequence). The CDR3 has 18 residues. V was pared by 6 bases and J by 5 bases, with 13 bases of the junction left unmatched. CDR3 loop: CASRKPGLAGGPVDEQYF. CDR3 sequence (DNA): TGCGCCAGCAGAAAACCGGGACTAGCGGGAGGGCCGGTAGACGAGCAGTACTTC.

Ten or more counts support this clonotype. DNA for the CDR3: TGTGCCAGCAGCGAAGGGACAGGGATGGGATACGAGCAGTACTTC. It translates to CASSEGTGMGYEQYF. J is TRBJ2-7 and V is TRBV7-2, with TRBD1 identical over 9 bases. There are 15 residues in the CDR3. The germline V gene encodes CDR1 SGHTA and CDR2 FQGNSA. V lost 5 bases, J lost 4 bases, and 9 bases stayed unmatched.

The table lists this clonotype with many counts. The rearrangement links TRBV12-3 or TRBV12-4 to TRBJ1-1, with D possibly TRBD1 on 6 matching bases. Trimming removed 4 bases from V and 1 base from J, with 13 bases in between. The CDR3 extends over 15 amino acids. The CDR3 DNA reads as TGTGCCAGCAGTTGGACAGCACGGGCGAACACTGAAGCTTTCTTT. It specifies CASSWTARANTEAFF.

This clonotype was seen at least ten times. This sequence joins TRBV15 and TRBJ1-5, with D possibly being TRBD1 (6 bases). The germline V gene encodes CDR1 LNHNV and CDR2 YYDKDF (reference sequence). V was cut by 4 bases and J by 7 bases, with 8 bases left in between. The CDR3 consists of 12 residues. The CDR3 DNA sequence: TGTGCCACCAGCATACAGGGCCAGCCCCAGCATTTT. Protein: CATSIQGQPQHF.

The chain recombines TRBV28 with TRBJ2-7; 13 bases line up with TRBD2. The V segment lost 6 bases and the J segment 2 bases; nucleotides outside the gene matches: 4. Germline V gene lookup returns CDR1 MDHEN and CDR2 SYDVKM. The CDR3 extends over 15 amino acids. Here the CDR3 reads CASRRTSGSPYEQYF. The CDR3 nucleotides read TGTGCCAGCAGAAGGACTAGCGGGAGTCCCTACGAGCAGTACTTC.

This clonotype has ten or more counts. The chain has TRBV20-1 and TRBJ2-5, with D tentatively TRBD2 (5 bases). There are 15 residues in the CDR3. The germline gives CDR1 DFQATT, CDR2 SNEGSKA (reference sequence). Trimming left V 4 bases short and J 5 bases short, with 20 bases between. The CDR3 nucleotides read TGCAGTGCTAACGCGGGCCATACCTGGGATGAGACCCAGTACTTC. Translating it yields CSANAGHTWDETQYF.